This TCR beta chain was sequenced for a study of spatial heterogeneity in lung cancer. Study details: Consistently, beta-chain sequences turned up in larger numbers than alpha-chain sequences did. Study observations and caveats: Blood showed ubiquitous tumor TCRs more often at resection than at routine follow-up.

A unique molecular identifier was carried by every single TCR cDNA molecule. Each CDR3 protein is one row after TCRdb ran MiXCR on the 5' RACE reads. The table includes fewer than 60,000 distinct CDR3 sequences, roughly 7.4% detected once. This clonotype was seen more than once but under ten times. No antigen is known for it. Time point reported: blood at routine non-recurrence follow-up after resection. The authors sequenced whole RNA from tumor, nontumor lung or frozen PBMC without sorting. Trimming pared 3 bases from V and 10 bases from J, leaving 13 bases between. The V gene's germline CDR1 is MDHEN and CDR2 SYDVKM. This CDR3 has 13 residues.

The rearrangement joins TRBV28 to TRBJ2-1, with D unresolved. The sequencing used PBMCs, collected at follow-up. The sequence derives from a female donor with early-stage non-small cell lung cancer. The CDR3 coding sequence is TGTGCCAGCAGTTTGGCCCGGGCTGGGGAGCAGTTCTTC. It encodes CASSLARAGEQFF.